This TCR beta chain was captured in a study of regulatory T cells in long-lasting Graves disease. Whole-study results and caveats: In persistent patients, shared public clonotypes (around 2,500) outnumbered those in new patients (about 1,000).

Specified time point: persistent/refractory GD, antithyroid drugs over 5 years with positive TRAb. Isolated PBMC RNA provided the starting material for the TCR library. Diagnosis followed American Thyroid Association guidelines for Graves' disease. Each patient gave 7 to 10 milliliters of EDTA-anticoagulated peripheral blood. Investigators prepared the TCR beta libraries by applying iRepertoire HTBI primers and Arm-PCR of CDR3 regions. One entry per CDR3 protein, called by TCRdb with MiXCR from the multiplex PCR reads. The sample records over 450,000 distinct CDR3 sequences, about 22% being singletons. Details on this clonotype: Its antigen is unknown.

This sample comprised peripheral blood mononuclear cells (PBMCs), obtained when the disease was refractory, from a patient treated with antithyroid drugs. The receptor's source is a female donor with Graves disease.

The CDR3 nucleotides are TGTGCCAGCAGCCTCCGACGGAGCACAGATACGCAGTATTTT. Protein: CASSLRRSTDTQYF. The rearrangement links TRBV11-3 to TRBJ2-3; D not resolved. The ends were cut back, 5 bases at V and 0 bases at J, with 9 bases in the middle. The length of the CDR3 is 14 residues. In germline, CDR1 is SGHNT, CDR2 YENEEA.